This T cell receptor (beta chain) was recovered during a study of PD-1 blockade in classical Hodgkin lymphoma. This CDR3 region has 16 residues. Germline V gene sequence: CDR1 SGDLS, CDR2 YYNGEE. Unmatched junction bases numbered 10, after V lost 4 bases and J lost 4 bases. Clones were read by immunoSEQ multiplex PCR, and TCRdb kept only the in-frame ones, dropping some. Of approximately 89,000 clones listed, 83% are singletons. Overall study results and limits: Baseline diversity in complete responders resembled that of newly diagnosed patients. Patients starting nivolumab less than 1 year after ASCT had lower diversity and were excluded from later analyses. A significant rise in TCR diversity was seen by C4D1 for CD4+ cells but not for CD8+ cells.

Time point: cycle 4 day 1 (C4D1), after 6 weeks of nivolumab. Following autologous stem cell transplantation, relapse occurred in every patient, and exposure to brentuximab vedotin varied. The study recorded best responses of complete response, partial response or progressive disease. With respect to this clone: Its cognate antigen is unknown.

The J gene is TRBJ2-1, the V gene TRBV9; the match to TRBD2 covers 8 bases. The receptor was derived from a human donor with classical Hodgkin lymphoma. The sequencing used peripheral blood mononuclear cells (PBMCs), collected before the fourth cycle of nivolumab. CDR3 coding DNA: TGTGCCAGCAGCTCACGCCGGGAGGGGTTATACAATGAGCAGTTCTTC. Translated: CASSSRREGLYNEQFF.